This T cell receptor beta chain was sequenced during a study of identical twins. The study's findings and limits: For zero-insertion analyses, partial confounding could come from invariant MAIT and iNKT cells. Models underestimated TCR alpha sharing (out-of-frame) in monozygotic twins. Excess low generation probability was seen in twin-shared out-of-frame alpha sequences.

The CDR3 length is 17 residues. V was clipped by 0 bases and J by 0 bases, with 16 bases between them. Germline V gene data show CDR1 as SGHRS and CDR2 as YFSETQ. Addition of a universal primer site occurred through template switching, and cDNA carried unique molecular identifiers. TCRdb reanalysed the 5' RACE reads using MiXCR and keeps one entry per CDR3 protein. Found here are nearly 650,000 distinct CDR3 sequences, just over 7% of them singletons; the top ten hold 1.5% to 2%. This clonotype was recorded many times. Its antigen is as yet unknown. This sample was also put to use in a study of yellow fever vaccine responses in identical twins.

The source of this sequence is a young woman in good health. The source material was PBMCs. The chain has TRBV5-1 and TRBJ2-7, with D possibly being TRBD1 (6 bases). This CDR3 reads CASSLAPRSRGSYEQYF. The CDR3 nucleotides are TGCGCCAGCAGCTTGGCCCCCCGGAGCAGGGGCTCCTACGAGCAGTACTTC. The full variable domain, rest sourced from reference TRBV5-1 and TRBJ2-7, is KAGVTQTPRYLIKTRGQQVTLSCSPISGHRSVSWYQQTPGQGLQFLFEYFSETQRNKGNFPGRFSGRQFSNSRSEMNVSTLELGDSALYLCASSLAPRSRGSYEQYFGPGTRLTVT.